This T cell receptor beta chain is drawn from a study of blood T cell repertoires in COVID-19. Per the study methods: The authors estimated nucleated cell counts from reference gene primer amplification. Clones were read by immunoSEQ multiplex PCR, and TCRdb kept only the in-frame ones, dropping some. The V and J calls and clone size come from that table; D and trimming were worked out from the DNA. The sample holds a few hundred thousand clones; 80% to 90% are singletons and the top ten take roughly 1.1%. The length of the CDR3 is 13 residues. V was clipped by 3 bases and J by 3 bases, with 7 bases between them. In germline, CDR1 is SNHLY, CDR2 FYNNEI.

The TCR originated in a woman aged 45-60 years with acute or convalescent COVID-19. The sample comprised peripheral blood. The genes are TRBV2 and TRBJ2-3; D is possibly TRBD2 (6 bases). The CDR3 sequence: CASSDAGTDTQYF. The CDR3 DNA is TGTGCCAGCAGTGACGCGGGGACAGATACGCAGTATTTT.